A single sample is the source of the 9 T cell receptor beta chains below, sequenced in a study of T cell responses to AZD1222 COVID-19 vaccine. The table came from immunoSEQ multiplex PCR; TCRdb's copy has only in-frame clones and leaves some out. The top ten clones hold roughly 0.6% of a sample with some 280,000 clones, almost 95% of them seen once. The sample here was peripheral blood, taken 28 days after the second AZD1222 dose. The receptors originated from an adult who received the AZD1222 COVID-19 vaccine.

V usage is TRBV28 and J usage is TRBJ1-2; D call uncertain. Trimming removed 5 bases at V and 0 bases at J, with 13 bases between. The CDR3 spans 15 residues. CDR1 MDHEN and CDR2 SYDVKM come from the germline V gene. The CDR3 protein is CASSPPTESNYGYTF. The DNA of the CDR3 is TGTGCCAGCAGTCCCCCGACCGAGTCTAACTATGGCTACACCTTC.

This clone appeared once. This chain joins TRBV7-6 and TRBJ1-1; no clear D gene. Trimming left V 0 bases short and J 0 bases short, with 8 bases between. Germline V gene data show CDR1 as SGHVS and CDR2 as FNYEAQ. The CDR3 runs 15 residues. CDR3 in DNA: TGTGCCAGCAGCTTAGCGTTGGCCCTGAACACTGAAGCTTTCTTT. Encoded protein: CASSLALALNTEAFF.

The CDR3 nucleotides read TGTGCCAGCAGCCGGGGACAGGTCGACACCGGGGAGCTGTTTTTT. Its protein product is CASSRGQVDTGELFF. The chain combines TRBV3-1 (or the pseudogene TRBV3-2) with TRBJ2-2; 8 positions match TRBD1. CDR1 and CDR2 (germline): LGHDT, YNNKEL (reference sequence). With 4 bases clipped from V and 3 bases from J, the junction kept 4 bases outside the gene matches. This CDR3 contains 15 residues.

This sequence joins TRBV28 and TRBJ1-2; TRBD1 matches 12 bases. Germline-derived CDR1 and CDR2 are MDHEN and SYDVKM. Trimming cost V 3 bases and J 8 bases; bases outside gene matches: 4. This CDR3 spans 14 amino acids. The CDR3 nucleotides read TGTGCCAGCAGTTTGGGACAGGGGGCGGGAGGCTACACCTTC. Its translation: CASSLGQGAGGYTF.

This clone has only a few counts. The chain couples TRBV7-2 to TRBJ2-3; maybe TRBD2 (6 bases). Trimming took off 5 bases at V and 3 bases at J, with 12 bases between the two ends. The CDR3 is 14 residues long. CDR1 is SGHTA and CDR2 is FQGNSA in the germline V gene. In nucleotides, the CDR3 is TGTGCCAGCAGCCCACTAGGGAGGACAGATACGCAGTATTTT. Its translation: CASSPLGRTDTQYF.

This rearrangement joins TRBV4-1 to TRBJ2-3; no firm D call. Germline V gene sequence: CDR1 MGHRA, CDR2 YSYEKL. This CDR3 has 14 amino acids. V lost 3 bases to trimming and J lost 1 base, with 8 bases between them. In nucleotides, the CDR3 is TGCGCCAGCAGCCAGCCCTTTCGCACAGATACGCAGTATTTT. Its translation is CASSQPFRTDTQYF.

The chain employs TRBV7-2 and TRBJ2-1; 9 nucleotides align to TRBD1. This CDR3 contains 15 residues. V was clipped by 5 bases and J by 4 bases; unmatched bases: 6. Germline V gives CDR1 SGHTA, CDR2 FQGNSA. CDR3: CASSITGTGYNEQFF. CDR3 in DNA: TGTGCCAGCAGCATTACCGGGACAGGGTACAATGAGCAGTTCTTC.

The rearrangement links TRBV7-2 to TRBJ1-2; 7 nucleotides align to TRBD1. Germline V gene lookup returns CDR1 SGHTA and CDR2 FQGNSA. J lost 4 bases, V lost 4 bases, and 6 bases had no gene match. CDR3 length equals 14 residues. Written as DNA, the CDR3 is TGTGCCAGCAGCTCCTTGACAGGGCTCTATGGCTACACCTTC. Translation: CASSSLTGLYGYTF. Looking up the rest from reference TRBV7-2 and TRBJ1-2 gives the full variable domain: GAGVSQSPSNKVTEKGKDVELRCDPISGHTALYWYRQSLGQGLEFLIYFQGNSAPDKSGLPSDRFSAERTGGSVSTLTIQRTQQEDSAVYLCASSSLTGLYGYTFGSGTRLTVV.

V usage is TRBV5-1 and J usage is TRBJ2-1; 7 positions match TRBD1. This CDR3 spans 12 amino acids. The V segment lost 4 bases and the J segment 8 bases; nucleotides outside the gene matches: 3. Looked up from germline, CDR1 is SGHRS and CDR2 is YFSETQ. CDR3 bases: TGCGCCAGCAGCACCGGGACAGATGAGCAGTTCTTC. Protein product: CASSTGTDEQFF.